A single sample is the source of the 20 T cell receptor beta chains below, sequenced in a study of blood T cell repertoires in COVID-19. Measured with immunoSEQ multiplex PCR; TCRdb has only the in-frame clones, and not every one. The table has some 300,000 clones, under 90% seen once; the top ten hold around 4%. Sequences were obtained from PBMCs or T cells enriched from blood (not recorded which). These receptors were collected from a man under 40 who had recovered from COVID-19.

V gene TRBV11-2 combines with J gene TRBJ1-2, with TRBD1 identical over 8 bases. This CDR3 comprises 14 residues. Per germline, CDR1 SGHAT and CDR2 FQNNGV. After removal of 4 bases from V and 4 bases from J, the junction contained 5 bases not matched to a gene. DNA for the CDR3: TGTGCCAGCAGCTCCGGACAGGGAATCTATGGCTACACCTTC. This encodes CASSSGQGIYGYTF.

The chain is built from TRBV7-6 and TRBJ1-2; 9 bases fit TRBD1. The CDR3 runs to 15 residues. With V trimmed by 4 bases and J by 5 bases, 8 bases remained unmatched. Germline V gene lookup returns CDR1 SGHVS and CDR2 FNYEAQ. The CDR3 reads CASSSTGQGWYGYTF. CDR3 nucleotide sequence: TGTGCCAGCAGCTCGACCGGACAGGGGTGGTATGGCTACACCTTC.

In nucleotides, the CDR3 is TGTGCCAGCAGCTCCACCGGGACAGGCCCCTACGAGCAGTACTTC. Translated: CASSSTGTGPYEQYF. The chain recombines TRBV28 with TRBJ2-7; 8 bases are a match to TRBD1. The CDR3 has 15 amino acids. Trimming took 6 bases from V and 2 from J; bases not matched to a gene: 9. CDR1 and CDR2 from the germline V gene are MDHEN and SYDVKM.

This chain joins TRBV28 and TRBJ1-5; D might be TRBD1 (6 bases). The CDR3 is 14 amino acids. Germline CDR1 MDHEN, CDR2 SYDVKM. V dropped 6 bases and J dropped 4 bases, with 13 bases sitting between them. DNA of the CDR3: TGTGCCAGCAGCTACGCCGGGACAAATCAGCCCCAGCATTTT. Protein: CASSYAGTNQPQHF. The whole variable domain, filled in from reference TRBV28 and TRBJ1-5, reads DVKVTQSSRYLVKRTGEKVFLECVQDMDHENMFWYRQDPGLGLRLIYFSYDVKMKEKGDIPEGYSVSREKKERFSLILESASTNQTSMYLCASSYAGTNQPQHFGDGTRLSIL.

The chain combines TRBV3-1 (or the pseudogene TRBV3-2) with TRBJ2-5; D is ambiguous. The V end lost 3 bases, the J end lost 2 bases, and 16 bases lay between the germline ends. CDR1 and CDR2 (germline): LGHDT, YNNKEL (reference sequence). This CDR3 region has 16 residues. The CDR3 reads CASSHLWQRSQETQYF. In nucleotides, the CDR3 is TGTGCCAGCAGCCATCTGTGGCAGAGGAGTCAAGAGACCCAGTACTTC.

The chain links TRBV4-2 to TRBJ1-3, with a tentative D call TRBD1 (6 bases). CDR1 LGHNA and CDR2 YNFKEQ come from the germline V gene. Trimming took off 0 bases at V and 2 bases at J, with 8 bases between the two ends. CDR3 length: 15 amino acids. CDR3 sequence reads: CASSQDPGAGNTIYF. The CDR3 DNA reads TGTGCCAGCAGCCAAGACCCAGGGGCTGGAAACACCATATATTTT.

This clone was recorded a few times. J is TRBJ1-2 and V is TRBV29-1, with unresolved D. The CDR3 length is 13 residues. The germline V gene encodes CDR1 SQVTM and CDR2 ANQGSEA. V gave up 0 bases and J gave up 7 bases, with 12 bases separating them. In DNA, the CDR3 is TGCAGCGTTGAAGACAGGTTAGGAGGTGGCTACACCTTC. This encodes CSVEDRLGGGYTF.

The rearrangement links TRBV3-1 (or the pseudogene TRBV3-2) to TRBJ2-6; D not certain. The CDR3 covers 14 residues. Germline V gene data show CDR1 as LGHDT and CDR2 as YNNKEL (reference sequence). Trimming shortened V by 4 bases and J by 1 base, and 5 bases separated the two germline ends. The CDR3 loop is CASSLLSGANVLTF. CDR3 DNA: TGTGCCAGCAGCCTCCTATCTGGGGCCAACGTCCTGACTTTC.

The gene calls are TRBV18 and TRBJ2-1; D call uncertain. The germline V and J ends were trimmed by 2 bases and 0 bases, with 14 bases remaining between them. The CDR3 contains 17 residues. Germline CDR1 reads KGHSH; CDR2 reads LQKENI. The CDR3 DNA is TGTGCCAGCTCACCAGACTCTTCCGACTTCTCCTACAATGAGCAGTTCTTC. Protein sequence: CASSPDSSDFSYNEQFF. The entire variable domain, with the rest obtained from reference TRBV18 and TRBJ2-1, is as follows: NAGVMQNPRHLVRRRGQEARLRCSPMKGHSHVYWYRQLPEEGLKFMVYLQKENIIDESGMPKERFSAEFPKEGPSILRIQQVVRGDSAAYFCASSPDSSDFSYNEQFFGPGTRLTVL.

DNA of the CDR3: TGTGCCAGCAGTTCTGACTTTGGGGGCTACACCTTC. This encodes CASSSDFGGYTF. This rearrangement joins TRBV6-4 to TRBJ1-2; D gene ambiguous. The CDR3 runs 12 residues. Deletions cut 5 bases from V and 8 bases from J, with 12 bases between. Germline lookup yields CDR1 MRHNA and CDR2 SNTAGT.

V gene TRBV11-3 combines with J gene TRBJ2-1; 7 positions match TRBD2. This CDR3 has 15 amino acids. With V trimmed by 5 bases and J by 10 bases, 14 bases remained unmatched. Germline V gene data show CDR1 as SGHNT and CDR2 as YENEEA. The CDR3 sequence is CASSPDYGGSREQFF. DNA of the CDR3: TGTGCCAGCAGCCCAGACTACGGGGGGAGCCGCGAGCAGTTCTTC.

The chain links TRBV19 to TRBJ1-2; 8 nucleotides align to TRBD1. The length of the CDR3 is 18 residues. J lost 3 bases, V lost 4 bases, and 16 bases had no gene match. Germline loops: CDR1 LNHDA, CDR2 SQIVND (reference sequence). The CDR3 DNA is TGTGCCAGTAGTAGTAATCGGGCAGGGGGCGTGTTGGACTATGGCTACACCTTC. It codes for CASSSNRAGGVLDYGYTF.

The genes are TRBV4-2 and TRBJ1-2; TRBD1 matches at 8 bases. CDR1 LGHNA and CDR2 YNFKEQ come from the germline V gene. The CDR3 is 15 residues long. J gave up 4 bases and V 4 bases, and 8 bases lay outside the gene matches. The CDR3 loop reads CASSPTPDRAYGYTF. The CDR3 DNA reads as TGTGCCAGCAGCCCCACCCCGGACAGGGCCTATGGCTACACCTTC.

The chain couples TRBV6-5 to TRBJ1-1; no definite D call. The V gene's germline CDR1 is MNHEY and CDR2 SVGAGI. Trimming removed 8 bases from V and 0 bases from J, with 13 bases in between. The CDR3 is 14 amino acids. Here the CDR3 reads CASLGRIMNTEAFF. CDR3 in DNA: TGTGCCAGCCTGGGCAGAATAATGAACACTGAAGCTTTCTTT.

V is TRBV6-5 and J is TRBJ2-1; perhaps TRBD1 as D (6 bases). CDR3 length: 15 residues. Trimming pared 6 bases from V and 1 base from J, leaving 13 bases between. CDR1 and CDR2 (germline): MNHEY, SVGAGI. CDR3 residues: CASRPGTPSYNEQFF. The CDR3 DNA reads as TGTGCCAGCAGACCCGGGACACCTTCCTACAATGAGCAGTTCTTC.

The chain is built from TRBV5-1 and TRBJ2-3; D gene ambiguous. The germline V gene has CDR1 SGHRS and CDR2 YFSETQ. Between the trimmed V and J ends, which lost 5 bases and 0 bases, there was a span of 7 bases. CDR3 size: 13 residues. CDR3 sequence: CASREASTDTQYF. In DNA form, the CDR3 reads TGCGCCAGCAGGGAAGCGAGCACAGATACGCAGTATTTT.

As regards this clone: In the same sample, other DNA sequences code for this CDR3. The gene calls are TRBV5-1 and TRBJ2-5, with 7 bases aligning to TRBD1. Per germline, CDR1 SGHRS and CDR2 YFSETQ. The CDR3 has 14 amino acids. The ends lost 4 bases at V and 2 bases at J; junction bases unmatched: 5. CDR3 region: CASSRGQRQETQYF. CDR3 DNA: TGCGCCAGCAGCAGGGGACAGAGACAAGAGACCCAGTACTTC.

The J gene is TRBJ2-3, the V gene TRBV5-4; 10 bases are a match to TRBD2. Trimming removed 3 bases from V and 1 base from J; junction bases left unmatched: 11. The CDR3 has 18 amino acids. CDR1 is SGHNT and CDR2 is YYREEE in the germline V gene (reference sequence). CDR3 amino acids: CASSSSLFGTSGTDTQYF. The CDR3 DNA reads as TGTGCCAGCAGCTCATCTTTATTCGGGACTAGCGGCACAGATACGCAGTATTTT.

The chain has TRBV5-6 and TRBJ2-1; 9 bases are a match to TRBD1. CDR1 SGHDT and CDR2 YYEEEE come from the germline V gene. The CDR3 loop spans 16 amino acids. With V trimmed by 2 bases and J by 7 bases, 10 bases remained unmatched. The CDR3 loop reads CASSFLSGTGSNEQFF. CDR3 sequence (DNA): TGTGCCAGCAGCTTCCTCTCCGGGACAGGGTCTAATGAGCAGTTCTTC.

Turning to this clone: Other DNA sequences in this specimen translate into the identical CDR3. The chain recombines TRBV5-4 with TRBJ2-5; D might be TRBD2 (6 bases). The CDR3 loop spans 15 amino acids. Germline lookup yields CDR1 SGHNT and CDR2 YYREEE (reference sequence). The V gene lost 0 bases and the J gene lost 1 base, with 10 bases spanning the gap. The CDR3 here is CASSLGGGTQETQYF. The CDR3 coding sequence is TGTGCCAGCAGCTTGGGAGGAGGGACCCAAGAGACCCAGTACTTC.